The 21 T cell receptor beta chains below all came from one sample that was sequenced in a study of T cells after yellow fever vaccination. TCRdb re-called the 5' RACE reads with MiXCR, one entry per CDR3 protein. The table records some 170,000 distinct CDR3 sequences, 9.3% of them present only once. Sequencing was performed on CD8+ T cells sorted from PBMCs, taken 45 days after the yellow fever booster vaccination. These receptors were taken from a man aged 18 to 30 who received the YFV17D yellow fever vaccine.

This clonotype was observed a handful of times. The rearrangement links TRBV7-9 to TRBJ1-2; 8 positions match TRBD1. Looked up from germline, CDR1 is SEHNR and CDR2 is FQNEAQ (reference sequence). V lost 1 base to trimming and J lost 3 bases; unmatched junction nucleotides: 4. CDR3 size: 15 residues. The CDR3 region is CASSLGQGADYGYTF. The DNA for the CDR3 is TGTGCCAGCAGCTTAGGGCAGGGGGCTGACTATGGCTACACCTTC.

The rearrangement uses TRBV20-1 and TRBJ2-5; no firm D call. Trimming removed 3 bases from V and 1 base from J, with 9 bases in between. The CDR3 totals 13 residues. CDR1 and CDR2 (germline): DFQATT, SNEGSKA (reference sequence). CDR3 region: CSARPQGQETQYF. CDR3 DNA sequence: TGCAGTGCTAGGCCCCAAGGCCAAGAGACCCAGTACTTC.

This clonotype was picked up many times. This sequence joins TRBV7-8 and TRBJ1-6, with D uncertain. Germline V lookup: CDR1 SGHVS, CDR2 FQNEAQ. The V end was cut by 7 bases, the J end by 0 bases, with 10 bases between. The CDR3 has 15 amino acids. In nucleotides, the CDR3 is TGTGCCAGCATTAGAGGGAGCTCCTATAATTCACCCCTCCACTTT. Amino acid sequence: CASIRGSSYNSPLHF.

This clonotype was picked up a small number of times. The chain carries TRBV25-1 and TRBJ1-5, with D possibly being TRBD1 (6 bases). CDR1 MGHDK and CDR2 SYGVNS come from the germline V gene. V dropped 3 bases and J dropped 3 bases, with 6 bases sitting between them. The CDR3 contains 13 residues. CDR3 sequence reads: CASSEGHNQPQHF. The CDR3 DNA reads TGTGCCAGCAGTGAGGGACACAATCAGCCCCAGCATTTT.

A few counts support this clonotype. The rearrangement links TRBV6-5 to TRBJ2-3; D possibly matches TRBD1 or TRBD2 (5 bases each). This CDR3 is 15 amino acids long. Trimming stripped 2 bases from V and 0 bases from J, with 9 bases between. The V gene's germline CDR1 is MNHEY and CDR2 SVGAGI. This CDR3 is CASSYIGASTDTQYF. DNA of the CDR3: TGTGCCAGCAGTTACATCGGGGCTAGCACAGATACGCAGTATTTT.

This clonotype was picked up many times. This chain connects TRBV7-9 to TRBJ1-1; D not resolved. CDR3 length equals 13 residues. The germline V gene encodes CDR1 SEHNR and CDR2 FQNEAQ (reference sequence). The V and J ends lost 6 bases and 1 base respectively, with 9 bases between them. In DNA, the CDR3 is TGTGCCAGCAGGCATCCAGAGAACACTGAAGCTTTCTTT. This gives the protein CASRHPENTEAFF.

The table lists this clonotype with a few counts. This sequence joins TRBV7-9 and TRBJ2-5; 7 positions agree with TRBD1. V lost 5 bases, J lost 1 base, and 4 bases stayed unmatched. The CDR3 runs to 14 residues. Germline CDR1 and CDR2: SEHNR and FQNEAQ (reference sequence). In nucleotides, the CDR3 is TGTGCCAGCAGCATCGACAGGGTCCAAGAGACCCAGTACTTC. Protein sequence: CASSIDRVQETQYF.

This clonotype was counted many times. The rearrangement links TRBV12-3 or TRBV12-4 to TRBJ2-1; 14 nucleotides match TRBD2. V was clipped by 6 bases and J by 11 bases; unmatched bases: 6. This CDR3 is built from 14 residues. Written as DNA, the CDR3 is TGTGCCAGCAGGCCGACTAGCGGGGGGGACAAGCAGTTCTTC. It yields the protein CASRPTSGGDKQFF.

This clonotype was found many times. The CDR3 is CSVEGLRDRGRGELFF. The CDR3 DNA sequence: TGCAGCGTTGAAGGCCTTAGGGACAGGGGGCGAGGGGAGCTGTTTTTT. The rearrangement joins TRBV29-1 to TRBJ2-2, with TRBD1 matching over 12 bases. With 1 base clipped from V and 8 bases from J, the junction kept 8 bases outside the gene matches. Germline V CDR1 and CDR2: SQVTM, ANQGSEA. The length of the CDR3 is 16 residues.

V is TRBV5-6 and J is TRBJ2-1; D is undetermined. In germline, CDR1 is SGHDT, CDR2 YYEEEE. The V and J ends lost 7 bases and 0 bases respectively, with 14 bases between them. The CDR3 totals 15 residues. CDR3 amino acids: CASRVWGSSYNEQFF. Written as DNA, the CDR3 is TGTGCCAGCCGGGTTTGGGGTAGCTCCTACAATGAGCAGTTCTTC.

The genes are TRBV15 and TRBJ2-7; 7 bases agree with TRBD2. Germline lookup yields CDR1 LNHNV and CDR2 YYDKDF (reference sequence). Germline trimming cut 4 bases from V and 3 bases from J; bases unmatched to any gene: 6. This CDR3 has 14 residues. CDR3 in amino acids: CATSKSGNSYEQYV. The CDR3 DNA is TGTGCCACCAGCAAAAGCGGGAATAGCTACGAGCAGTACGTC.

This clonotype was detected many times. The genes are TRBV5-5 and TRBJ2-3; 7 positions match TRBD2. Germline V gene sequence: CDR1 SGHKS, CDR2 YYEKEE (reference sequence). The CDR3 sequence is 14 residues long. The J segment lost 3 bases and the V segment lost 4 bases, leaving 5 bases of the junction unmatched. CDR3 in amino acids: CASSPPLATDTQYF. Written as DNA, the CDR3 is TGTGCCAGCAGCCCCCCACTAGCGACAGATACGCAGTATTTT.

The V call is TRBV4-3, the J call TRBJ2-3; 10 nucleotides line up with TRBD1. CDR1 and CDR2 from the germline V gene are LGHNA and YSLEER. V trimming: 3 bases; J trimming: 5 bases; junction bases outside the gene matches: 5. The CDR3 covers 15 residues. The CDR3 DNA reads as TGCGCCAGCAGCCAGGGGACAGGGGTGGGAGATACGCAGTATTTT. As protein: CASSQGTGVGDTQYF.

This clonotype showed up many times. The rearrangement uses TRBV2 and TRBJ1-5; possibly TRBD1 for D (6 bases). Germline lookup yields CDR1 SNHLY and CDR2 FYNNEI. The CDR3 runs to 15 residues. Between the trimmed V and J ends, which lost 4 bases and 4 bases, there was a span of 14 bases. The DNA of the CDR3 is TGTGCCAGCAGTGTACTCAGGGGAGCTAATCAGCCCCAGCATTTT. The encoded protein is CASSVLRGANQPQHF.

The genes are TRBV5-1 and TRBJ2-7; TRBD2 is a possible D gene (5 bases). The CDR3 is made up of 12 amino acids. Germline V gene lookup returns CDR1 SGHRS and CDR2 YFSETQ. Trimming pared 4 bases from V and 2 bases from J, leaving 7 bases between. The DNA of the CDR3 is TGCGCCAGCAGCACCGGGGCCTACGAGCAGTACTTC. Its translation is CASSTGAYEQYF.

The genes are TRBV20-1 and TRBJ2-1; D possibly corresponds to TRBD1 (6 bases). Between the trimmed V and J ends, which lost 6 bases and 3 bases, there was a span of 15 bases. CDR1 is DFQATT, CDR2 SNEGSKA, per germline (reference sequence). The CDR3 has 14 amino acids. The CDR3 reads CSAKLGARYNEQFF. The CDR3 DNA is TGCAGTGCAAAGCTGGGGGCCCGCTACAATGAGCAGTTCTTC.

Only a few counts were recorded for this clonotype. The chain carries TRBV7-6 and TRBJ2-5; D may be TRBD1 or TRBD2 (6 bases each). Between the trimmed V and J ends, which lost 5 bases and 5 bases, there was a span of 21 bases. Germline assignment: CDR1 SGHVS and CDR2 FNYEAQ. The CDR3 runs to 16 residues. Here the CDR3 DNA reads TGTGCCAGCAGCCCGAGCTCCCGGGGGCTTCGGGAGACCCAGTACTTC. It yields the protein CASSPSSRGLRETQYF. Full variable domain (remainder filled in from reference TRBV7-6 and TRBJ2-5): GAGVSQSPRYKVTKRGQDVALRCDPISGHVSLYWYRQALGQGPEFLTYFNYEAQQDKSGLPNDRFSAERPEGSISTLTIQRTEQRDSAMYRCASSPSSRGLRETQYFGPGTRLLVL.

This clonotype came up many times. This chain uses TRBV20-1 with TRBJ2-1; no definite D call. Trimming took 5 bases from V and 10 from J, leaving 12 bases between them. The CDR3 is 11 residues long. Germline V gives CDR1 DFQATT, CDR2 SNEGSKA (reference sequence). As DNA, the CDR3 is TGCAGTGCTGCCCTGAGTTCGGAGCAGTTCTTC. Its protein product is CSAALSSEQFF.

This clonotype showed up just a few times. The chain carries TRBV7-9 and TRBJ2-3; D might be TRBD1 (5 bases). The V end lost 0 bases, the J end lost 0 bases, and 7 bases lay between the germline ends. CDR1 and CDR2 from the germline V gene are SEHNR and FQNEAQ (reference sequence). This CDR3 comprises 15 residues. The CDR3 nucleotides are TGTGCCAGCAGCTTAGCGGGGCTGAGCACAGATACGCAGTATTTT. Its protein product is CASSLAGLSTDTQYF.

The rearrangement joins TRBV4-1 to TRBJ2-5; TRBD2 aligns across 13 bases. The CDR3 runs 19 residues. V was clipped by 4 bases and J by 1 base; unmatched bases: 12. Germline V gene lookup returns CDR1 MGHRA and CDR2 YSYEKL. The CDR3 loop is CASSLREGLAGRPQETQYF. The CDR3 bases are TGCGCCAGCAGCCTTCGGGAGGGACTAGCGGGGAGACCCCAAGAGACCCAGTACTTC.

This clonotype was found a few times. The chain uses TRBV7-9 and TRBJ1-3, with D tentatively TRBD1 (5 bases). The CDR3 totals 15 residues. V was pared by 5 bases and J by 0 bases, with 11 bases between. The germline CDR1 and CDR2 sequences are SEHNR and FQNEAQ (reference sequence). The DNA for the CDR3 is TGTGCCAGCAGCCTACCCACAGGCTCTGGAAACACCATATATTTT. It specifies CASSLPTGSGNTIYF.